Listed below are T cell receptor beta chains from one sample, sequenced in a study of blood T cells in healthy people across ages. TCRdb used MiXCR to reprocess the 5' RACE reads, holding one entry per CDR3 protein. Here the sample spans about 680,000 distinct CDR3 sequences, about half being singletons. Source material: blood. All receptors derive from an older woman in good health. The CDR3 runs from the conserved cysteine through the conserved F or W. A D gene is named only where the DNA matches it firmly. Clone size appears in some rows only: once, few, many, or a class for an expanded clone.

J gene: TRBJ2-3; CDR3 length: 15; D gene: TRBD2; V gene: TRBV20-1; clone size: -; CDR3 protein: CSARRLAGVPDTQYF; CDR3 DNA: TGCAGTGCTAGGCGACTAGCGGGAGTCCCAGATACGCAGTATTTT
J gene: TRBJ1-2; CDR3 length: 14; D gene: TRBD1; V gene: TRBV5-1; clone size: -; CDR3 protein: CASSLATGDYGYTF; CDR3 DNA: TGCGCCAGCAGCCTGGCGACAGGGGACTATGGCTACACCTTC
J gene: TRBJ2-3; CDR3 length: 16; D gene: -; V gene: TRBV3-1; clone size: -; CDR3 protein: CASSRKTPRSTDTQYF; CDR3 DNA: TGTGCCAGCAGCCGCAAGACCCCGCGGAGCACAGATACGCAGTATTTT
J gene: TRBJ2-1; CDR3 length: 15; D gene: TRBD2; V gene: TRBV20-1; clone size: -; CDR3 protein: CSARGTSGGYNEQFF; CDR3 DNA: TGCAGTGCTAGGGGGACTAGCGGGGGCTACAATGAGCAGTTCTTC
J gene: TRBJ2-4; CDR3 length: 13; D gene: TRBD1; V gene: TRBV7-3; clone size: many; CDR3 protein: CASSPGTGLIQYF; CDR3 DNA: TGTGCCAGCAGCCCAGGGACAGGGCTAATTCAGTACTTC
J gene: TRBJ2-7; CDR3 length: 12; D gene: -; V gene: TRBV20-1; clone size: -; CDR3 protein: CSASKQGREQYF; CDR3 DNA: TGCAGTGCGTCAAAACAGGGACGCGAGCAGTACTTC
J gene: TRBJ2-7; CDR3 length: 14; D gene: -; V gene: TRBV7-2; clone size: -; CDR3 protein: CASSSLAPRDEQYF; CDR3 DNA: TGTGCCAGCAGCTCCCTCGCACCTCGGGACGAGCAGTACTTC
J gene: TRBJ2-7; CDR3 length: 14; D gene: -; V gene: TRBV15; clone size: few; CDR3 protein: CATSSDRFGYEQYF; CDR3 DNA: TGTGCCACCAGCAGCGACAGGTTTGGGTACGAGCAGTACTTC
J gene: TRBJ2-3; CDR3 length: 14; D gene: TRBD2; V gene: TRBV5-5; clone size: -; CDR3 protein: CASTLSGITDTQYF; CDR3 DNA: TGTGCCAGCACCCTTAGCGGGATCACAGATACGCAGTATTTT
J gene: TRBJ2-5; CDR3 length: 15; D gene: -; V gene: TRBV5-1; clone size: -; CDR3 protein: CASSWGLTRQETQYF; CDR3 DNA: TGCGCCAGCAGCTGGGGTTTGACTAGACAAGAGACCCAGTACTTC
J gene: TRBJ2-3; CDR3 length: 17; D gene: TRBD2; V gene: TRBV7-2; clone size: few; CDR3 protein: CASSLVAGGPRSDTQYF; CDR3 DNA: TGTGCCAGCAGCTTAGTAGCGGGAGGGCCTCGGTCAGATACGCAGTATTTT
J gene: TRBJ2-1; CDR3 length: 15; D gene: -; V gene: TRBV7-3; clone size: -; CDR3 protein: CASSFDGSPYNEQFF; CDR3 DNA: TGTGCCAGCAGCTTCGACGGGAGCCCCTACAATGAGCAGTTCTTC
J gene: TRBJ2-1; CDR3 length: 18; D gene: -; V gene: TRBV7-2; clone size: -; CDR3 protein: CASSLGKDYIFAYNEQFF; CDR3 DNA: TGTGCCAGCAGCTTAGGAAAGGACTACATTTTCGCCTACAATGAGCAGTTCTTC
J gene: TRBJ2-7; CDR3 length: 13; D gene: TRBD1; V gene: TRBV29-1; clone size: -; CDR3 protein: CSGTGQSSYEQYF; CDR3 DNA: TGCAGCGGAACGGGACAGAGCTCCTACGAGCAGTACTTC
J gene: TRBJ2-7; CDR3 length: 13; D gene: -; V gene: TRBV28; clone size: -; CDR3 protein: CASSGYGLYEQYF; CDR3 DNA: TGTGCCAGCAGTGGCTACGGGCTTTACGAGCAGTACTTC
J gene: TRBJ2-1; CDR3 length: 14; D gene: -; V gene: TRBV29-1; clone size: -; CDR3 protein: CSVEGAPGYNEQFF; CDR3 DNA: TGCAGCGTTGAAGGAGCCCCGGGCTACAATGAGCAGTTCTTC
J gene: TRBJ2-7; CDR3 length: 14; D gene: TRBD2; V gene: TRBV15; clone size: -; CDR3 protein: CAISIAGGYNEQYF; CDR3 DNA: TGTGCCATCTCCATAGCGGGAGGTTACAATGAGCAGTACTTC
J gene: TRBJ1-1; CDR3 length: 15; D gene: -; V gene: TRBV2; clone size: once; CDR3 protein: CASSPTYRRNTEAFF; CDR3 DNA: TGTGCCAGCAGCCCCACATACAGGAGAAACACTGAAGCTTTCTTT
J gene: TRBJ2-4; CDR3 length: 14; D gene: -; V gene: TRBV29-1; clone size: many; CDR3 protein: CSVEGGTAKNIQYF; CDR3 DNA: TGCAGCGTTGAAGGGGGGACAGCCAAAAACATTCAGTACTTC
J gene: TRBJ2-5; CDR3 length: 14; D gene: -; V gene: TRBV9; clone size: few; CDR3 protein: CASSVAAAQETQYF; CDR3 DNA: TGTGCCAGCAGCGTAGCGGCAGCCCAAGAGACCCAGTACTTC
J gene: TRBJ2-1; CDR3 length: 17; D gene: TRBD2; V gene: TRBV5-1; clone size: -; CDR3 protein: CASSWTSGLAGVNEQFF; CDR3 DNA: TGCGCCAGCAGCTGGACTTCGGGACTAGCGGGAGTAAATGAGCAGTTCTTC
J gene: TRBJ2-2; CDR3 length: 14; D gene: -; V gene: TRBV4-2; clone size: -; CDR3 protein: CASSQDAYTGELFF; CDR3 DNA: TGTGCCAGCAGCCAAGATGCATACACCGGGGAGCTGTTTTTT
J gene: TRBJ1-3; CDR3 length: 13; D gene: -; V gene: TRBV6-5; clone size: once; CDR3 protein: CASRADARNTIYF; CDR3 DNA: TGTGCCAGCAGAGCAGATGCGAGAAACACCATATATTTT
J gene: TRBJ2-3; CDR3 length: 17; D gene: TRBD2; V gene: TRBV11-3; clone size: -; CDR3 protein: CASSSGTSGRALDTQYF; CDR3 DNA: TGTGCCAGCAGCTCCGGGACTAGCGGGAGGGCCTTAGATACGCAGTATTTT
J gene: TRBJ2-3; CDR3 length: 17; D gene: -; V gene: TRBV4-2; clone size: -; CDR3 protein: CASSPMAGTLSTDTQYF; CDR3 DNA: TGTGCCAGCAGCCCAATGGCGGGGACTTTGAGCACAGATACGCAGTATTTT
J gene: TRBJ2-7; CDR3 length: 14; D gene: -; V gene: TRBV2; clone size: -; CDR3 protein: CASSVWGRAYEQYF; CDR3 DNA: TGTGCCAGCAGTGTGTGGGGTAGGGCCTACGAGCAGTACTTC
J gene: TRBJ2-7; CDR3 length: 15; D gene: TRBD2; V gene: TRBV2; clone size: few; CDR3 protein: CASSERTSGYNEQYF; CDR3 DNA: TGTGCCAGCAGCGAAAGGACTAGCGGATACAATGAGCAGTACTTC
J gene: TRBJ2-1; CDR3 length: 12; D gene: -; V gene: TRBV5-1; clone size: few; CDR3 protein: CASSLEGNEQFF; CDR3 DNA: TGCGCCAGCAGCTTGGAGGGGAATGAGCAGTTCTTC
J gene: TRBJ2-3; CDR3 length: 14; D gene: -; V gene: TRBV20-1; clone size: -; CDR3 protein: CSAREDTIGDTQYF; CDR3 DNA: TGCAGTGCTAGAGAGGATACAATCGGAGATACGCAGTATTTT
J gene: TRBJ2-3; CDR3 length: 15; D gene: TRBD2; V gene: TRBV9; clone size: -; CDR3 protein: CASSEAGVVTDTQYF; CDR3 DNA: TGTGCCAGCAGCGAAGCGGGAGTTGTTACAGATACGCAGTATTTT
J gene: TRBJ2-3; CDR3 length: 14; D gene: TRBD2; V gene: TRBV20-1; clone size: -; CDR3 protein: CSAHRGSRTDTQYF; CDR3 DNA: TGCAGTGCTCACCGCGGGAGTAGGACAGATACGCAGTATTTT
J gene: TRBJ1-5; CDR3 length: 13; D gene: -; V gene: TRBV2; clone size: -; CDR3 protein: CASSAQDNQPQHF; CDR3 DNA: TGTGCCAGCAGTGCACAGGACAATCAGCCCCAGCATTTT
J gene: TRBJ1-4; CDR3 length: 13; D gene: -; V gene: TRBV20-1; clone size: -; CDR3 protein: CSARGQAYEKLFF; CDR3 DNA: TGCAGTGCTAGAGGGCAGGCATATGAAAAACTGTTTTTT
J gene: TRBJ2-1; CDR3 length: 14; D gene: TRBD2; V gene: TRBV27; clone size: -; CDR3 protein: CASTRRGGNNEQFF; CDR3 DNA: TGTGCCAGCACGCGGCGGGGGGGTAACAATGAGCAGTTCTTC
J gene: TRBJ1-2; CDR3 length: 15; D gene: -; V gene: TRBV12-3/TRBV12-4; clone size: -; CDR3 protein: CASSLAVGADYGYTF; CDR3 DNA: TGTGCCAGCAGTTTAGCGGTAGGGGCGGACTATGGCTACACCTTC
J gene: TRBJ2-5; CDR3 length: 14; D gene: -; V gene: TRBV20-1; clone size: -; CDR3 protein: CSAPIGQIQETQYF; CDR3 DNA: TGCAGTGCTCCGATTGGACAGATCCAAGAGACCCAGTACTTC
J gene: TRBJ2-3; CDR3 length: 17; D gene: -; V gene: TRBV27; clone size: few; CDR3 protein: CASSSPRASYSTDTQYF; CDR3 DNA: TGTGCCAGCAGTTCCCCGCGGGCGTCGTATAGCACAGATACGCAGTATTTT
J gene: TRBJ2-7; CDR3 length: 13; D gene: -; V gene: TRBV7-2; clone size: -; CDR3 protein: CASSPEGGYEQYF; CDR3 DNA: TGTGCCAGCAGCCCCGAGGGGGGTTACGAGCAGTACTTC
J gene: TRBJ2-1; CDR3 length: 13; D gene: TRBD1; V gene: TRBV7-3; clone size: -; CDR3 protein: CASSVDRDNEQFF; CDR3 DNA: TGTGCCAGCAGCGTAGACAGGGACAATGAGCAGTTCTTC
J gene: TRBJ2-1; CDR3 length: 14; D gene: TRBD1; V gene: TRBV7-2; clone size: few; CDR3 protein: CASSSDRASGEQFF; CDR3 DNA: TGTGCCAGCAGCTCAGACAGGGCTTCAGGTGAGCAGTTCTTC
J gene: TRBJ2-7; CDR3 length: 13; D gene: -; V gene: TRBV27; clone size: -; CDR3 protein: CASSPQRSYEQYF; CDR3 DNA: TGTGCCAGCAGTCCCCAAAGGTCCTACGAGCAGTACTTC
J gene: TRBJ1-2; CDR3 length: 13; D gene: -; V gene: TRBV2; clone size: -; CDR3 protein: CASNSDTAGGYTF; CDR3 DNA: TGTGCCAGCAACAGCGACACGGCGGGCGGCTACACCTTC
J gene: TRBJ2-7; CDR3 length: 15; D gene: -; V gene: TRBV28; clone size: few; CDR3 protein: CASSAPGRGAYEQYF; CDR3 DNA: TGTGCCAGCAGTGCCCCAGGGAGAGGGGCCTACGAGCAGTACTTC
J gene: TRBJ2-3; CDR3 length: 13; D gene: -; V gene: TRBV7-9; clone size: few; CDR3 protein: CASSPKRLDTQYF; CDR3 DNA: TGTGCCAGCAGCCCCAAGCGACTAGATACGCAGTATTTT
J gene: TRBJ2-1; CDR3 length: 12; D gene: -; V gene: TRBV29-1; clone size: -; CDR3 protein: CSVDFGEETQFF; CDR3 DNA: TGCAGCGTTGATTTCGGGGAAGAGACCCAGTTCTTC
J gene: TRBJ2-4; CDR3 length: 16; D gene: TRBD2; V gene: TRBV18; clone size: -; CDR3 protein: CASSPLTTAGRNIQYF; CDR3 DNA: TGTGCCAGCTCACCGCTTACCACAGCGGGGAGAAACATTCAGTACTTC
J gene: TRBJ1-4; CDR3 length: 14; D gene: -; V gene: TRBV28; clone size: -; CDR3 protein: CATLLPGQHEKLFF; CDR3 DNA: TGTGCCACCCTCCTACCGGGACAACACGAAAAACTGTTTTTT
J gene: TRBJ2-3; CDR3 length: 17; D gene: TRBD2; V gene: TRBV24-1; clone size: few; CDR3 protein: CATSDGGPLGGTDTQYF; CDR3 DNA: TGTGCCACCAGTGACGGGGGACCCTTGGGGGGGACAGATACGCAGTATTTT
J gene: TRBJ1-2; CDR3 length: 13; D gene: -; V gene: TRBV29-1; clone size: -; CDR3 protein: CSVVGGANYGYTF; CDR3 DNA: TGCAGCGTTGTGGGGGGAGCTAACTATGGCTACACCTTC
J gene: TRBJ1-2; CDR3 length: 15; D gene: TRBD1; V gene: TRBV7-2; clone size: -; CDR3 protein: CASSSDRGRDYGYTF; CDR3 DNA: TGTGCCAGCAGCTCCGACAGGGGGCGCGACTATGGCTACACCTTC
J gene: TRBJ2-7; CDR3 length: 12; D gene: TRBD1; V gene: TRBV12-5; clone size: once; CDR3 protein: CASAQGFREQYF; CDR3 DNA: TGTGCTAGTGCACAGGGGTTCCGCGAGCAGTACTTC
J gene: TRBJ1-2; CDR3 length: 12; D gene: -; V gene: TRBV7-2; clone size: few; CDR3 protein: CASSLSGVGYTF; CDR3 DNA: TGTGCCAGCAGCTTATCAGGGGTCGGCTACACCTTC
J gene: TRBJ2-7; CDR3 length: 13; D gene: -; V gene: TRBV20-1; clone size: -; CDR3 protein: CSASGRGSYEQYF; CDR3 DNA: TGCAGTGCTAGCGGGCGAGGCTCCTACGAGCAGTACTTC
J gene: TRBJ2-7; CDR3 length: 15; D gene: -; V gene: TRBV30; clone size: -; CDR3 protein: CAWSSSGKGNYEQYF; CDR3 DNA: TGTGCCTGGAGTTCTTCAGGGAAAGGGAACTACGAGCAGTACTTC
J gene: TRBJ2-3; CDR3 length: 18; D gene: TRBD2; V gene: TRBV7-2; clone size: -; CDR3 protein: CASSQQGWLAGSTDTQYF; CDR3 DNA: TGTGCCAGCAGCCAACAAGGGTGGCTAGCGGGAAGCACAGATACGCAGTATTTT